A selection of T cell receptor beta chains follows, all from one sample in a study of cytomegalovirus exposure and HLA in healthy donors. The table came from immunoSEQ multiplex PCR; TCRdb's copy has only in-frame clones and leaves some out. The sample shows about 100,000 clones, more than 70% of them seen only once. Input material: PBMCs. The receptors here all came from a woman aged 60-70 years in good health and CMV-seropositive. Both conserved end residues are part of each CDR3. D genes are given only for firm matches. Rows give clone size only sometimes, using once, few, many, or a class for an expanded clone.

abundance	v_gene	j_gene	d_gene	CDR3nt	CDR3aa
-	TRBV19	TRBJ2-7	-	TGTGCCAGTAGTGCCTTCCGGGTGGACACACCTAACTACGAGCAGTACTTC	CASSAFRVDTPNYEQYF
-	TRBV4-1	TRBJ2-7	TRBD2	TGCGCCAGCAGCCAACTAGCGGCCGTCCGCTACGAGCAGTACTTC	CASSQLAAVRYEQYF
-	TRBV7-8	TRBJ1-5	TRBD1	TGTGCCAGCAGCCCCCGGACAGGGTCCCAGCCCCAGCATTTT	CASSPRTGSQPQHF
-	TRBV5-1	TRBJ2-5	-	TGCGCCAGCAGCTTTACCGGTCTCCAAGAGACCCAGTACTTC	CASSFTGLQETQYF
-	TRBV10-1	TRBJ2-1	-	TGCGCCAGCAGTGAGTCGAGTCTCCTGGCGGGAATTAATGAGCAGTTCTTC	CASSESSLLAGINEQFF
-	TRBV6-1	TRBJ2-1	TRBD2	TGTGCCAGCAGTGAAAGCGGGAACTCCTACAATGAGCAGTTCTTC	CASSESGNSYNEQFF
-	TRBV5-1	TRBJ2-5	-	TGCGCCAGCAGCAAGGCAAACGGGGGAAACTTAGGAGAGACCCAGTACTTC	CASSKANGGNLGETQYF
-	TRBV15	TRBJ2-1	TRBD1	TGTGCCACCAGCAGAGATCAGGGGGTCTCCTACAATGAGCAGTTCTTC	CATSRDQGVSYNEQFF
-	TRBV19	TRBJ2-2	TRBD1	TGTGCCAGTGCCGGGACAGTTATCACCGGGGAGCTGTTTTTT	CASAGTVITGELFF
-	TRBV5-1	TRBJ1-1	-	TGCGCCAGCAGCTTCGGACACACGAACACTGAAGCTTTCTTT	CASSFGHTNTEAFF
few	TRBV9	TRBJ1-1	-	TGTGCCAGCAGCGGGGAGGGAGGCACTGAAGCTTTCTTT	CASSGEGGTEAFF
-	TRBV28	TRBJ2-7	-	TGTGCCAGCAGTTTATCCATGTACGAGCAGTACTTC	CASSLSMYEQYF
-	TRBV6-6	TRBJ1-1	-	TGTGCCAGCAGTTTTACAACAGGGACCGGTGAAGCTTTCTTT	CASSFTTGTGEAFF
-	TRBV7-2	TRBJ2-1	-	TGTGCCAGCAGCTTGAGGACTAAATCCAATGAGCAGTTCTTC	CASSLRTKSNEQFF
-	TRBV2	TRBJ1-2	-	TGTGCCAGCAGTCTTGGGGGACTGGACTATGGCTACACCTTC	CASSLGGLDYGYTF
-	TRBV18	TRBJ2-7	-	TGTGCCAGCTCACCTTCCAGGGTCTACGAGCAGTACTTC	CASSPSRVYEQYF
-	TRBV7-9	TRBJ2-7	-	TGTGCCAGCAGCGCCCCCTCCTACAGCTCCTACGAGCAGTACTTC	CASSAPSYSSYEQYF
once	TRBV11-2	TRBJ1-1	-	TGTGCCAGCAGCTTAGAGGCCGGGGGATGGGACACTGAAGCTTTCTTT	CASSLEAGGWDTEAFF
few	TRBV30	TRBJ1-1	-	TGTGCCTGGGGGGCCTCGAGGACTGAAGCTTTCTTT	CAWGASRTEAFF
-	TRBV4-1	TRBJ1-1	-	TGCGCCAGCAGGGGGGAAGGGGGATGGGGCACTGAAGCTTTCTTT	CASRGEGGWGTEAFF
-	TRBV30	TRBJ2-5	-	TGTGCCTGGAGTACTTACGTTCAAGAGACCCAGTACTTC	CAWSTYVQETQYF
-	TRBV27	TRBJ2-3	TRBD2	TGTGCCAGCAGTTCGACTAGCGGGACAACTTTCCTCACAGATACGCAGTATTTT	CASSSTSGTTFLTDTQYF
once	TRBV5-1	TRBJ2-1	TRBD2	TGCGCCAGCGCCTGGGGGACTAGCGGGATGAATGAGCAGTTCTTC	CASAWGTSGMNEQFF
-	TRBV28	TRBJ1-6	-	TGTGCCAGCAGTTCAACAGTAGAGGGATTTTCACCCCTCCACTTT	CASSSTVEGFSPLHF
-	TRBV7-7	TRBJ2-7	TRBD1	TGTGCTAGCAGCTTGGAAACAGGGGGCGAGCAGTACTTC	CASSLETGGEQYF
-	TRBV2	TRBJ2-3	TRBD2	TGTGCCAGCAGCGTTAGCGGGGCTACTAGCACAGATACGCAGTATTTT	CASSVSGATSTDTQYF
-	TRBV30	TRBJ1-1	-	TGTGCCTGGAGTGTAAAGGGACATCCGAGGACTGAAGCTTTCTTT	CAWSVKGHPRTEAFF
once	TRBV29-1	TRBJ1-4	-	TGCAGCGTTAGCAGGATTACTAATGAAAAACTGTTTTTT	CSVSRITNEKLFF
-	TRBV11-2	TRBJ2-3	-	TGTGCCAGCAGCCCGAGCACAGATACGCAGTATTTT	CASSPSTDTQYF
-	TRBV9	TRBJ1-3	TRBD1	TGTGCCAGCAGCACGCGACAGGGCCTCTCTGGAAACACCATATATTTT	CASSTRQGLSGNTIYF
few	TRBV15	TRBJ2-3	TRBD1	TGTGCCACCAGCAGAGGACAGGGCCACACAGATACGCAGTATTTT	CATSRGQGHTDTQYF
-	TRBV2	TRBJ2-5	TRBD1	TGTGCCAGCAGACCCGGGACAGGGGGCCAAGAGACCCAGTACTTC	CASRPGTGGQETQYF
-	TRBV28	TRBJ2-3	TRBD2	TGTGCCAGCAGTCCTAGTCTAGCGGGAGCCGGCACAGATACGCAGTATTTT	CASSPSLAGAGTDTQYF
few	TRBV19	TRBJ1-1	TRBD1	TGTGCCAGTAAACAGGGGTTAACGAACACTGAAGCTTTCTTT	CASKQGLTNTEAFF
-	TRBV10-2	TRBJ2-6	-	TGCGCCAGCAGTGCGGCGGGGGGGGCCAACGTCCTGACTTTC	CASSAAGGANVLTF
-	TRBV2	TRBJ1-5	-	TGTGCCAGCAGACGGCGTCAGGGCAAAAGCAATCAGCCCCAGCATTTT	CASRRRQGKSNQPQHF
few	TRBV2	TRBJ1-1	-	TGTGCCAGCAGTGAAATGAGAACCACTGAAGCTTTCTTT	CASSEMRTTEAFF
-	TRBV27	TRBJ2-2	-	TGTGCCAGCAGCCGAACAGGGCGGACGAACACCGGGGAGCTGTTTTTT	CASSRTGRTNTGELFF
-	TRBV19	TRBJ2-1	-	TGTGCCAGTAGTAGCCCCTCCCGGGGGGCTTACAATGAGCAGTTCTTC	CASSSPSRGAYNEQFF
-	TRBV6-5	TRBJ2-5	-	TGTGCCAGCAGTGCCTCCTTCGGGCAAGAGACCCAGTACTTC	CASSASFGQETQYF
-	TRBV7-9	TRBJ1-1	TRBD1	TGTGCCAGCAGCCGGACTACAGGGGGCGCATCCACTGAAGCTTTCTTT	CASSRTTGGASTEAFF
-	TRBV6-6	TRBJ1-2	-	TGTGCCAGCAGTTACCAGTCCCGCTATGGCTACACCTTC	CASSYQSRYGYTF
-	TRBV5-1	TRBJ2-3	TRBD2	TGCGCCAGCAAGGGGCTAGCGGGAGACGCAGATACGCAGTATTTT	CASKGLAGDADTQYF
-	TRBV30	TRBJ2-7	-	TGTGCCTGGAGGCGCATATTTAGGGGGGAGCAGTACTTC	CAWRRIFRGEQYF
-	TRBV11-3	TRBJ2-5	TRBD2	TGTGCCAGCAGCCTTACTAGCGCTTCAGGGGAGACCCAGTACTTC	CASSLTSASGETQYF
-	TRBV10-3	TRBJ2-3	-	TGTGCCATCAGTGATCCCGACACTAGCACAGATACGCAGTATTTT	CAISDPDTSTDTQYF
-	TRBV6-5	TRBJ2-7	TRBD2	TGTGCCAGCAGTTCGGTAGCGGGAGTTGGCGAGCAGTACTTC	CASSSVAGVGEQYF
-	TRBV5-1	TRBJ1-6	-	TGCGCCAGCAGACTCAGACTCGATAATTCACCCCTCCACTTT	CASRLRLDNSPLHF
-	TRBV5-8	TRBJ1-1	-	TGTGCCAGCAGCTTGGGGGCCAGGGGTGTAGCTTTCTTT	CASSLGARGVAFF
-	TRBV30	TRBJ2-3	-	TGTGCCTGGTCTAAAGCCTTAGGGGCCACAGATACGCAGTATTTT	CAWSKALGATDTQYF
-	TRBV28	TRBJ1-1	-	TGTGCCAGCAGTTCCACAGGGAGAACTGAAGCTTTCTTT	CASSSTGRTEAFF
-	TRBV29-1	TRBJ1-1	-	TGCAGCGTTAAAGGGGGGGGCAACACTGAAGCTTTCTTT	CSVKGGGNTEAFF
-	TRBV11-2	TRBJ2-7	-	TGTGCCAGCAGCCGCCCGGGACAGTCCAAAGCGGGCTACGAGCAGTACTTC	CASSRPGQSKAGYEQYF
-	TRBV7-9	TRBJ1-2	-	TGTGCCAGCAGCTTTGAGGCTAACTATGGCTACACCTTC	CASSFEANYGYTF
-	TRBV27	TRBJ2-1	-	TGTGCCAGCAGGCGCGCTAGCGAGGGGTTCTTC	CASRRASEGFF